The 32 T cell receptor beta chains reported below all come from one sample, sequenced in a study of Tregs in tolerant kidney transplant recipients. This table comes from immunoSEQ multiplex PCR, and its TCRdb copy is limited to in-frame clones, with some not included. This sample carries about 240,000 clones, 65% to 85% of them seen once, and the ten largest clones take about 0.58%. The sequencing sample was made of CD4+ T cells from blood. The source of these receptors is a human donor in good health.

About this clone itself: The junction does not match germline at one end; this may be a read error. The V and J genes are TRBV5-1 and TRBJ2-5; D might be TRBD2 (5 bases). The CDR3 totals 13 residues. Germline lookup yields CDR1 SGHRS and CDR2 YFSETQ. Here the CDR3 reads CASSLRGRETQYF. The CDR3 nucleotides read TGTGCCAGCAGCTTGAGAGGGCGAGAGACCCAGTACTTC.

The chain recombines TRBV27 with TRBJ2-5; 12 bases fit TRBD2. TRBJ2-7 matches the DNA end more closely, so the J call is doubtful. This CDR3 comprises 18 residues. CDR1 is MNHEY and CDR2 is SMNVEV in the germline V gene (reference sequence). The CDR3 DNA reads TGTGCCAGCAGTGCCCAGGTAACTAGCGGGAGGATTTCCTACGAGCAGTACTTC. Translating it yields CASSAQVTSGRISYEQYF.

The chain links TRBV6-5 to TRBJ2-7; D remains ambiguous. Germline loops: CDR1 MNHEY, CDR2 SVGAGI. The CDR3 is made up of 15 amino acids. V was clipped by 4 bases and J by 0 bases, with 13 bases between them. CDR3 amino acids: CASSSTSQFSYEQYF. In nucleotides, the CDR3 is TGTGCCAGCAGTTCGACATCCCAGTTCTCCTACGAGCAGTACTTC.

This sequence joins TRBV4-1 and TRBJ1-5; D not resolved. The V gene's germline CDR1 is MGHRA and CDR2 YSYEKL. Deletions cut 1 base from V and 4 bases from J, with 5 bases between. The CDR3 runs to 13 residues. CDR3 in amino acids: CASSQGWNQPQHF. The CDR3 DNA reads TGCGCCAGCAGCCAAGGATGGAATCAGCCCCAGCATTTT.

The sample holds a few counts of this clone. The chain employs TRBV19 and TRBJ1-5; the match to TRBD1 covers 7 bases. This CDR3 has 13 residues. The V and J ends lost 5 bases and 6 bases, in that order; junction bases with no gene match: 4. In germline, CDR1 is LNHDA, CDR2 SQIVND (reference sequence). The CDR3 DNA reads TGTGCCAGTAGTTCAGGGGGTTCTCAGCCCCAGCATTTT. Translated, it gives CASSSGGSQPQHF.

V is TRBV5-1 and J is TRBJ2-7; possible D gene TRBD1, 5 bases. Germline loops: CDR1 SGHRS, CDR2 YFSETQ. The CDR3 contains 14 residues. V shed 0 bases and J shed 3 bases, with 10 bases lying between them. The CDR3 protein is CASSLAGMGYEQYF. CDR3 DNA: TGCGCCAGCAGCTTGGCAGGGATGGGCTACGAGCAGTACTTC.

CDR3 amino acids: CASMAWEGRNTEAFF. CDR3 bases: TGTGCCAGTATGGCTTGGGAAGGTCGGAACACTGAAGCTTTCTTT. The chain couples TRBV19 to TRBJ1-1; no clear D. Germline V gene sequence: CDR1 LNHDA, CDR2 SQIVND (reference sequence). The CDR3 is 15 residues long. V gave up 7 bases and J gave up 1 base, with 16 bases separating them. The full variable domain, in which reference TRBV19 and TRBJ1-1 provide the parts outside the CDR3, is DGGITQSPKYLFRKEGQNVTLSCEQNLNHDAMYWYRQDPGQGLRLIYYSQIVNDFQKGDIAEGYSVSREKKESFPLTVTSAQKNPTAFYLCASMAWEGRNTEAFFGQGTRLTVV.

The gene calls are TRBV11-3 and TRBJ2-1, with D possibly matching TRBD2 (5 bases). The CDR3 is 15 residues long. From germline, CDR1 is SGHNT and CDR2 YENEEA. V shed 1 base and J shed 1 base, with 8 bases lying between them. The CDR3 nucleotides read TGTGCCAGCAGCTTAGCCAGCGGTTCCTACAATGAGCAGTTCTTC. Encoded protein: CASSLASGSYNEQFF.

This clone has a single count. Different DNA sequences within this sample yield the same CDR3. The gene calls are TRBV11-2 and TRBJ1-2, with D unresolved. Trimming stripped 1 base from V and 5 bases from J, with 11 bases between. Germline V gene lookup returns CDR1 SGHAT and CDR2 FQNNGV. This CDR3 spans 14 amino acids. The CDR3 nucleotides read TGTGCCAGCAGCTTAGCCCCGGGAGGGTATGGCTACACCTTC. This sequence encodes CASSLAPGGYGYTF.

CDR3 bases: TGTGCCAGCAGCTTACAGGGGGGGATCAACACTGAAGCTTTCTTT. Translation gives CASSLQGGINTEAFF. The rearrangement joins TRBV7-2 to TRBJ1-1; 7 nucleotides line up with TRBD1. Germline lookup yields CDR1 SGHTA and CDR2 FQGNSA. Germline trimming cut 2 bases from V and 2 bases from J; bases unmatched to any gene: 5. The CDR3 runs 15 residues.

The rearrangement joins TRBV7-2 to TRBJ2-1, with TRBD2 identical over 9 bases. CDR1 and CDR2 (germline): SGHTA, FQGNSA. This CDR3 has 16 residues. The ends lost 2 bases at V and 4 bases at J; junction bases unmatched: 6. The CDR3 region is CASSLSPSGRYNEQFF. The DNA for the CDR3 is TGTGCCAGCAGCTTATCCCCCAGCGGGAGGTACAATGAGCAGTTCTTC.

The V and J genes are TRBV5-6 and TRBJ1-5; D perhaps matches TRBD1 (5 bases). Germline V gives CDR1 SGHDT, CDR2 YYEEEE. V lost 6 bases to trimming and J lost 2 bases, with 12 bases between them. The CDR3 is 14 amino acids. The CDR3: CASKTRDRNQPQHF. As DNA, the CDR3 is TGTGCCAGCAAAACCCGGGACCGCAATCAGCCCCAGCATTTT.

The rearrangement joins TRBV6-5 to TRBJ1-1, with D possibly being TRBD1 (5 bases). Trimming shortened V by 6 bases and J by 5 bases, and 16 bases separated the two germline ends. The CDR3 is 14 residues long. Germline V CDR1 and CDR2: MNHEY, SVGAGI. The CDR3 sequence: CASRTAVRGTEAFF. CDR3 nucleotides: TGTGCCAGCAGGACTGCGGTGCGGGGGACTGAAGCTTTCTTT.

The chain joins TRBV6-5 to TRBJ2-1; D may be TRBD1 (5 bases). The CDR3 is 15 amino acids. Germline CDR1 is MNHEY and CDR2 is SVGAGI. Trimming took 2 bases from V and 2 from J, leaving 10 bases between them. CDR3 protein: CASSYQGAPYNEQFF. The CDR3 DNA follows: TGTGCCAGCAGTTACCAGGGCGCACCCTACAATGAGCAGTTCTTC.

The genes are TRBV5-1 and TRBJ2-3; 12 positions match TRBD2. The trim removed 0 bases at V and 2 bases at J, leaving 4 bases unmatched. Germline loops: CDR1 SGHRS, CDR2 YFSETQ. The CDR3 is made up of 17 amino acids. The CDR3 spells CASSLGLAGETTDTQYF. CDR3 in DNA: TGCGCCAGCAGCTTGGGACTAGCGGGAGAGACCACAGATACGCAGTATTTT.

V and J are TRBV5-1 and TRBJ1-2; TRBD1 agrees at 7 bases. The junction had 12 bases not matched to a gene; V was cut back by 0 bases and J by 4 bases. The germline V gene encodes CDR1 SGHRS and CDR2 YFSETQ. This CDR3 contains 17 residues. The CDR3 DNA reads as TGCGCCAGCAGCTTGGATTTGACAGGGTACTTTCCCTATGGCTACACCTTC. It codes for CASSLDLTGYFPYGYTF.

The CDR3 nucleotides are TGTGCCAGCAGCCCAGGGGCCCCCCGACAGGTTATAGTTGGGGCCAACGTCCTGACTTTC. It translates to CASSPGAPRQVIVGANVLTF. J is TRBJ2-6 and V is TRBV5-4; a weak D match, TRBD1 (6 bases). The CDR3 has 20 residues. The V end was cut by 4 bases, the J end by 3 bases, with 26 bases between. CDR1 is SGHNT and CDR2 is YYREEE in the germline V gene (reference sequence). Full variable domain (remainder filled in from reference TRBV5-4 and TRBJ2-6): ETGVTQSPTHLIKTRGQQVTLRCSSQSGHNTVSWYQQALGQGPQFIFQYYREEENGRGNFPPRFSGLQFPNYSSELNVNALELDDSALYLCASSPGAPRQVIVGANVLTFGAGSRLTVL.

V is TRBV6-5 and J is TRBJ1-1; 7 bases align to TRBD1. This CDR3 is built from 12 residues. V gave up 5 bases and J gave up 8 bases; unmatched junction bases: 5. CDR1 MNHEY and CDR2 SVGAGI come from the germline V gene. The CDR3 loop is CASSDPDREAFF. CDR3 DNA sequence: TGTGCCAGCAGTGACCCGGACAGGGAAGCTTTCTTT.

The chain recombines TRBV2 with TRBJ2-7; D may be TRBD1 (6 bases). Germline V gene sequence: CDR1 SNHLY, CDR2 FYNNEI. V was trimmed by 5 bases and J by 7 bases, leaving 21 bases between them. The CDR3 sequence is 15 residues long. The CDR3 DNA follows: TGTGCCAGCAGTCTTTCGACAGGTATTTTTGGAGAGCAGTACTTC. It translates to CASSLSTGIFGEQYF. Filled out from reference TRBV2 and TRBJ2-7, the complete variable domain reads EPEVTQTPSHQVTQMGQEVILRCVPISNHLYFYWYRQILGQKVEFLVSFYNNEISEKSEIFDDQFSVERPDGSNFTLKIRSTKLEDSAMYFCASSLSTGIFGEQYFGPGTRLTVT.

The J gene is TRBJ2-1, the V gene TRBV10-1; 12 bases map to TRBD2. The V segment lost 6 bases and the J segment 7 bases; nucleotides outside the gene matches: 4. Germline values: CDR1 WNHNN, CDR2 SYGVQD (reference sequence). The CDR3 has 14 residues. CDR3 region: CASSRLAGANEQFF. Written as DNA, the CDR3 is TGCGCCAGCAGCCGACTAGCGGGAGCGAATGAGCAGTTCTTC.

The V call is TRBV2, the J call TRBJ2-1, with 9 positions matching TRBD2. Trimming at V came to 10 bases and at J to 13 bases, leaving 11 bases not matched to a gene. The CDR3 sequence is 12 residues long. Germline values: CDR1 SNHLY, CDR2 FYNNEI. The CDR3 DNA reads as TGTGCCAAGAGAGTACCTAGCGGGGCACAGTTCTTC. Its protein is CAKRVPSGAQFF.

This clone has only a few counts. J is TRBJ1-1 and V is TRBV11-1, with 8 bases aligning to TRBD1. This CDR3 region has 16 residues. Losses at the gene ends were 7 bases for V and 5 bases for J; bases not matched to a gene: 15. CDR1 and CDR2 from the germline V gene are SGHAT and FQDESV (reference sequence). CDR3 residues: CASTLQGVAGGTEAFF. The CDR3 DNA is TGTGCCAGCACCCTACAGGGGGTCGCCGGGGGGACTGAAGCTTTCTTT. The full variable domain, completed using reference TRBV11-1 and TRBJ1-1, is EAEVAQSPRYKITEKSQAVAFWCDPISGHATLYWYRQILGQGPELLVQFQDESVVDDSQLPKDRFSAERLKGVDSTLKIQPAELGDSAMYLCASTLQGVAGGTEAFFGQGTRLTVV.

The CDR3 protein is CSVRTLEAFF. The DNA for the CDR3 is TGCAGCGTTAGGACACTCGAAGCTTTCTTT. The V and J genes are TRBV29-1 and TRBJ1-1; D is perhaps TRBD1 (5 bases). The CDR3 totals 10 residues. Trimming removed 5 bases from V and 8 bases from J, with 9 bases in between. CDR1 SQVTM and CDR2 ANQGSEA come from the germline V gene.

The genes are TRBV5-1 and TRBJ1-3; 12 bases match TRBD1. The CDR3 runs to 16 residues. Germline V gene data show CDR1 as SGHRS and CDR2 as YFSETQ. The V and J ends lost 3 bases and 2 bases, in that order; junction bases with no gene match: 3. The CDR3 bases are TGCGCCAGCAGCTCCGGGACAGGGGGCACTGGAAACACCATATATTTT. This gives the protein CASSSGTGGTGNTIYF.

The rearrangement joins TRBV18 to TRBJ2-3; tentatively, D is TRBD1 (6 bases). The CDR3 runs to 13 residues. CDR1 and CDR2 from the germline V gene are KGHSH and LQKENI. Trimming pared 3 bases from V and 4 bases from J, leaving 8 bases between. CDR3 sequence reads: CASSPYRADTQYF. The DNA for the CDR3 is TGTGCCAGCTCACCTTACAGGGCAGATACGCAGTATTTT. Variable domain in full (rest from reference TRBV18 and TRBJ2-3): NAGVMQNPRHLVRRRGQEARLRCSPMKGHSHVYWYRQLPEEGLKFMVYLQKENIIDESGMPKERFSAEFPKEGPSILRIQQVVRGDSAAYFCASSPYRADTQYFGPGTRLTVL.

This chain connects TRBV7-9 to TRBJ1-5, with 7 bases lining up with TRBD1. The CDR3 spans 14 residues. Germline V gene data show CDR1 as SEHNR and CDR2 as FQNEAQ (reference sequence). V lost 2 bases, J lost 4 bases, and 2 bases stayed unmatched. The CDR3 region has the DNA TGTGCCAGCAGCTTATTGGGACAGAATCAGCCCCAGCATTTT. It is translated as CASSLLGQNQPQHF.

V usage is TRBV19 and J usage is TRBJ2-3; tentatively, D is TRBD1 (5 bases). Germline CDR1 LNHDA, CDR2 SQIVND (reference sequence). The V and J ends lost 4 bases and 3 bases respectively, with 17 bases between them. The CDR3 has 16 amino acids. The CDR3 DNA is TGTGCCAGTAGTACGATCTCGGCAGGGAAAACAGATACGCAGTATTTT. This encodes CASSTISAGKTDTQYF.

This clone was detected a few times. This sequence joins TRBV9 and TRBJ2-2; 8 bases fit TRBD2. The ends lost 4 bases at V and 8 bases at J; junction bases unmatched: 4. CDR3 size: 13 residues. Germline values: CDR1 SGDLS, CDR2 YYNGEE. This CDR3 reads CASSPRLAGELFF. CDR3 DNA: TGTGCCAGCAGCCCCCGACTAGCGGGGGAGCTGTTTTTT.

The table lists this clone with a count of one. This rearrangement joins TRBV9 to TRBJ1-1; D is unresolved. Looked up from germline, CDR1 is SGDLS and CDR2 is YYNGEE. The CDR3 loop spans 13 amino acids. Trimming shortened V by 0 bases and J by 6 bases, and 9 bases separated the two germline ends. DNA of the CDR3: TGTGCCAGCAGCGTAGTTCCAGACGCTGAAGCTTTCTTT. It is translated as CASSVVPDAEAFF.

V gene TRBV6-5 combines with J gene TRBJ1-1; 7 bases fit TRBD1. Germline values: CDR1 MNHEY, CDR2 SVGAGI. The CDR3 contains 11 residues. J gave up 7 bases and V 6 bases, and 2 bases lay outside the gene matches. The CDR3 DNA sequence: TGTGCCAGCAGAAGACAGGGTGAAGCTTTCTTT. Encoded protein: CASRRQGEAFF.

J is TRBJ1-5 and V is TRBV25-1; D remains ambiguous. Germline V gene lookup returns CDR1 MGHDK and CDR2 SYGVNS. The V end was cut by 3 bases, the J end by 0 bases, with 6 bases between. The CDR3 covers 14 residues. The CDR3: CASSDPSSNQPQHF. CDR3 nucleotides: TGTGCCAGCAGTGACCCCAGTAGCAATCAGCCCCAGCATTTT.

V usage is TRBV19 and J usage is TRBJ2-5; 7 bases align to TRBD1. The CDR3 extends over 13 amino acids. Germline CDR1 is LNHDA and CDR2 is SQIVND (reference sequence). V trimming: 6 bases; J trimming: 5 bases; junction bases outside the gene matches: 6. The CDR3 reads CASSHRGQETQYF. The CDR3 coding sequence is TGTGCCAGTAGCCACAGGGGTCAGGAGACCCAGTACTTC.